Listed below are T cell receptor beta chains from one sample, sequenced in a study of CD8 T cells in ankylosing spondylitis. Via MiXCR, TCRdb re-called the 5' RACE reads, giving one row per CDR3 protein. The sample has fewer than 500,000 distinct CDR3 sequences, about 25% seen once. Sequencing input: blood, either unsorted or a sorted T cell fraction (not recorded which). These receptors were taken from a male donor with ankylosing spondylitis. CDR3s include the opening cysteine and the closing phenylalanine or tryptophan. The D gene is left open where the match is weak. Some rows mark clone size as missing; the rest say once, few, many or name a class of expanded clone.

D	size	J	V	DNA	CDR3
.	.	TRBJ2-3	TRBV9	TGTGCCAGCAGCGTAGACGGGGCCACAGATACGCAGTATTTT	CASSVDGATDTQYF
.	few	TRBJ2-5	TRBV20-1	TGCAGTGCTCCGTTCCCCCTCTCCGGGGGGACCCAGTACTTC	CSAPFPLSGGTQYF
TRBD2	few	TRBJ2-7	TRBV20-1	TGCAGTGCTAGGGAATTTGGGAGGGCCGGATCAGCCTACGAGCAGTACTTC	CSAREFGRAGSAYEQYF
TRBD2	few	TRBJ2-1	TRBV6-5	TGTGCCAGCAGTTACTCCGGAAGCGGGAGGAATGAGCAGTTCTTC	CASSYSGSGRNEQFF
TRBD2	few	TRBJ2-3	TRBV7-8	TGTGCCAGCAGCTTAGAACGGGCTAGCGGGGATAGCACAGATACGCAGTATTTT	CASSLERASGDSTDTQYF
.	few	TRBJ1-1	TRBV7-2	TGTGCCAGCAGCATTCACCTGAACACTGAAGCTTTCTTT	CASSIHLNTEAFF
TRBD1	few	TRBJ1-5	TRBV7-2	TGTGCCAGCAACAAGCAGGGGGCACAAATAGATCAGCCCCAGCATTTT	CASNKQGAQIDQPQHF
.	few	TRBJ2-3	TRBV24-1	TGTGCCACCAGGATAACAGGAGAAGATACGCAGTATTTT	CATRITGEDTQYF
.	few	TRBJ2-1	TRBV18	TGTGCCAGCTCCCCCCCAGGGCCATCCCGTGTCGTAGTCAATGAGCAGTTCTTC	CASSPPGPSRVVVNEQFF
TRBD2	.	TRBJ2-5	TRBV5-1	TGCGCCAGCAGCAAGGGACTAGCGGAGACCCAGTACTTC	CASSKGLAETQYF
.	.	TRBJ2-5	TRBV7-9	TGTGCCAGCAGCTTAGGGTTTAGTGTGGAGACCCAGTACTTC	CASSLGFSVETQYF
TRBD1	.	TRBJ2-2	TRBV9	TGTGCCAGCAGCGTGCGCCGACAGGGGAACACCGGGGAGCTGTTTTTT	CASSVRRQGNTGELFF
.	.	TRBJ2-7	TRBV5-1	TGCGCCAGCAGCTCCCAGGGGCCAGCCTACGAGCAGTACTTC	CASSSQGPAYEQYF
TRBD1	.	TRBJ2-1	TRBV24-1	TGTGCCACCAGTGATTTGTCCAGGGGGCATGACGATGAGCAGTTCTTC	CATSDLSRGHDDEQFF
.	few	TRBJ2-7	TRBV6-1	TGTGCCAGTCAGACAGTAGAACGATACGAGCAGTACTTC	CASQTVERYEQYF
.	.	TRBJ2-7	TRBV6-1	TGTGCCGGAGGACAGAACTCCTACGAGCAGTACTTC	CAGGQNSYEQYF
.	.	TRBJ1-4	TRBV15	TGTGCCACCAGCCTTGGGGCGAATGAAAAACTGTTTTTT	CATSLGANEKLFF
.	.	TRBJ2-5	TRBV3-1	TGTGCCAGCAGCCACAAAATAGGGACCCAGTACTTC	CASSHKIGTQYF
.	few	TRBJ2-2	TRBV6-5	TGTGCCAGCAGTTACGAGCCCAGGCCCACCGGGGAGCTGTTTTTT	CASSYEPRPTGELFF
.	.	TRBJ1-1	TRBV24-1	TGTGCCACCAGTGATCCCAGGGGTGGGGACACTGAAGCTTTCTTT	CATSDPRGGDTEAFF
.	.	TRBJ2-1	TRBV3-1	TGTGCCAGCAGCCAAGAGTCCAATCGGAATGAGCAGTTCTTC	CASSQESNRNEQFF
.	.	TRBJ1-3	TRBV10-2	TGCGCCAGCAGCGACCTTCCGGGACCCCTGTCTTTGTCCGGAAACACCATATATTTT	CASSDLPGPLSLSGNTIYF
TRBD2	few	TRBJ2-3	TRBV29-1	TGCAGCGTTCCGCCTTACGGGGGGGGAAGATCAGATACGCAGTATTTT	CSVPPYGGGRSDTQYF
TRBD2	.	TRBJ2-1	TRBV20-1	TGCAGTGCTAGATCGACTAGCGGGACTCATGAGCAGTTCTTC	CSARSTSGTHEQFF
.	.	TRBJ2-2	TRBV6-1	TGTGCCAGCGGGGATGTGGGAGGAAACACCGGGGAGCTGTTTTTT	CASGDVGGNTGELFF
TRBD1	.	TRBJ2-1	TRBV6-5	TGTGCCAGCAGTTACGTCCGGACAGGGTACAATGAGCAGTTCTTC	CASSYVRTGYNEQFF
.	few	TRBJ1-1	TRBV29-1	TGCAGCGTCGAAACTAGGACTGAAGCTTTCTTT	CSVETRTEAFF
.	.	TRBJ1-5	TRBV18	TGTGCCAGCTCTCTAGGACTGACGGGCAATCAGCCCCAGCATTTT	CASSLGLTGNQPQHF
.	few	TRBJ1-2	TRBV6-4	TGTGCCAGCCAACAGTATGGCTACACCTTC	CASQQYGYTF
.	few	TRBJ2-7	TRBV20-1	TGCAGTGCTGACACCAGGAGCTCCTACGAGCAGTACTTC	CSADTRSSYEQYF
.	few	TRBJ2-5	TRBV20-1	TGCAGTGCTAGGGCCGTCTACGCGGAGACCCAGTACTTC	CSARAVYAETQYF
.	.	TRBJ2-2	TRBV3-1	TGTGCCAGCAGCCAAACCCCCATGAGCACCGGGGAGCTGTTTTTT	CASSQTPMSTGELFF
.	.	TRBJ2-4	TRBV20-1	TGCAGTGCTAGAGACTGGGGTGGCCAAAGGATTCAGTACTTC	CSARDWGGQRIQYF
.	few	TRBJ2-7	TRBV12-3/TRBV12-4	TGTGCCAGCAGTCCTACGGGCCAACTATCCTACGAGCAGTACTTC	CASSPTGQLSYEQYF
.	.	TRBJ2-1	TRBV12-3/TRBV12-4	TGTGCCAGCAGGGACTTTCTTTTCTCCTACAATGAGCAGTTCTTC	CASRDFLFSYNEQFF
TRBD1	few	TRBJ1-1	TRBV11-2	TGTGCCAGCAGCTTAACGTGGACAGGGGGTAACACTGAAGCTTTCTTT	CASSLTWTGGNTEAFF
TRBD1	.	TRBJ2-1	TRBV3-1	TGTGCCAGCAGCCACCGGGACAGGGAGGTCTATGGGCAGTTCTTC	CASSHRDREVYGQFF
TRBD1	.	TRBJ1-1	TRBV5-1	TGCGCCAGCAGCTCCGACAGGGTGGTGGCTTTCTTT	CASSSDRVVAFF
.	few	TRBJ2-1	TRBV5-1	TGCGCCAGCAGCTTGATGCAGAATTACAATGAGCAGTTCTTC	CASSLMQNYNEQFF
.	.	TRBJ1-5	TRBV24-1	TGTGCCACCAGTGATTCCGGGACACCTAATCAGCCCCAGCATTTT	CATSDSGTPNQPQHF
.	few	TRBJ1-2	TRBV5-1	TGCGCCAGCAGCCCGGACGGATTTAACTATGGCTACACCTTC	CASSPDGFNYGYTF
.	.	TRBJ1-3	TRBV6-5	TGTGCCAGCAGTTCCCCACTAGCGGGAAACACCATATATTTT	CASSSPLAGNTIYF
.	.	TRBJ1-5	TRBV28	TGTGCCGGGGGGCTCAATCAGCCCCAGCATTTT	CAGGLNQPQHF